One sample yielded the 20 T cell receptor beta chains listed below, sequenced in a study of cytomegalovirus exposure and HLA in healthy donors. Vbeta (60) and Jbeta (13) primers were used in the PCR. TCRdb's table, derived via immunoSEQ multiplex PCR, lists solely in-frame clones and lacks some. The repertoire has about 130,000 clones, under 10% of them found once; the top ten carry about 7.5%. The sequencing input was PBMCs. The origin of the receptors is a woman aged 40 to 50 in good health and CMV-seropositive.

The gene calls are TRBV19 and TRBJ1-4; 10 positions agree with TRBD1. V shed 7 bases and J 7 bases; nucleotides not matched to a gene: 6. The germline gives CDR1 LNHDA, CDR2 SQIVND (reference sequence). CDR3 length equals 14 residues. The CDR3 is CASTTTGGGEKLFF. For the CDR3, the DNA is TGTGCCAGTACCACGACAGGGGGCGGTGAAAAACTGTTTTTT.

This clone was counted between two and nine times. The chain links TRBV7-9 to TRBJ1-1; TRBD1 agrees at 7 bases. After removal of 3 bases from V and 0 bases from J, the junction contained 1 base not matched to a gene. The CDR3 runs to 14 residues. Germline CDR1 SEHNR, CDR2 FQNEAQ (reference sequence). The CDR3 region has the DNA TGTGCCAGCAGCTTGGGACAGATGAACACTGAAGCTTTCTTT. Translation: CASSLGQMNTEAFF.

This clone was seen a handful of times. The chain is built from TRBV11-2 and TRBJ2-5, with 9 bases matching TRBD2. Germline lookup yields CDR1 SGHAT and CDR2 FQNNGV. After removal of 1 base from V and 1 base from J, the junction contained 7 bases not matched to a gene. The CDR3 extends over 17 amino acids. The CDR3 nucleotides are TGTGCCAGCAGCTTAGCCGGCCAGCGGGGGGCCCAAGAGACCCAGTACTTC. It encodes CASSLAGQRGAQETQYF.

To note about this clone: The sample carries other DNA sequences with the same CDR3. The rearrangement uses TRBV25-1 and TRBJ2-3; D is perhaps TRBD2 (6 bases). Germline assignment: CDR1 MGHDK and CDR2 SYGVNS. The CDR3 has 16 amino acids. Trimming left V 4 bases short and J 2 bases short, with 16 bases between. For the CDR3, the DNA is TGTGCCAGCAGTGGCTCGACTAGTGGGGTCACAGATACGCAGTATTTT. Amino acid sequence: CASSGSTSGVTDTQYF.

This clone was seen a few times. V is TRBV2 and J is TRBJ2-7, with TRBD1 matching over 7 bases. Per germline, CDR1 SNHLY and CDR2 FYNNEI. V was clipped by 6 bases and J by 2 bases; unmatched bases: 7. The CDR3 loop spans 14 amino acids. The CDR3 DNA follows: TGTGCCAGCAGCCAACAGGGGTTCCCCTACGAGCAGTACTTC. As protein: CASSQQGFPYEQYF.

The chain carries TRBV10-3 and TRBJ1-1; TRBD1 aligns across 9 bases. The V gene's germline CDR1 is ENHRY and CDR2 SYGVKD. The CDR3 contains 15 residues. V lost 3 bases and J lost 1; bases outside the gene matches: 3. The CDR3 sequence is CAISDRGQGNTEAFF. For the CDR3, the DNA is TGTGCCATCAGTGACCGGGGACAGGGGAACACTGAAGCTTTCTTT.

This clone was detected only a few times. The CDR3 region is CASSFGQSTEAFF. The CDR3 nucleotides are TGTGCCAGCAGTTTTGGACAGTCCACTGAAGCTTTCTTT. V gene TRBV6-5 combines with J gene TRBJ1-1, with D possibly matching TRBD1 (6 bases). V was shortened by 4 bases and J by 4 bases, with 10 bases between the two germline ends. The CDR3 is 13 residues long. Germline CDR1 reads MNHEY; CDR2 reads SVGAGI.

This chain links TRBV7-8 with TRBJ2-7; TRBD1 matches at 10 bases. This CDR3 has 15 residues. The germline CDR1 and CDR2 sequences are SGHVS and FQNEAQ. The V gene end was trimmed by 5 bases and the J gene end by 3 bases; junction bases not matched to a gene: 7. The CDR3 DNA sequence: TGTGCCAGCAGCACTACCGGGACAGGGGTCTACGAGCAGTACTTC. It translates to CASSTTGTGVYEQYF.

V is TRBV7-9 and J is TRBJ2-7, with D possibly being TRBD2 (6 bases). V was shortened by 9 bases and J by 2 bases, with 23 bases between the two germline ends. The CDR3 contains 16 residues. Germline loops: CDR1 SEHNR, CDR2 FQNEAQ (reference sequence). The CDR3: CASAATGDSYAYEQYF. The CDR3 DNA reads as TGTGCCAGTGCGGCCACCGGGGACTCCTATGCCTACGAGCAGTACTTC.

V gene TRBV5-3 combines with J gene TRBJ2-3; D uncertain. TRBV5-3 is treated as an ORF (open reading frame) with a function not yet certain. Trimming stripped 4 bases from V and 2 bases from J, with 20 bases between. The CDR3 is 17 residues long. CDR3 bases: TGTGCCAGAAGCCGCCCCCCAAAACAATGCCACACAGATACGCAGTATTTT. It yields the protein CARSRPPKQCHTDTQYF.

This clone appeared a few times. V and J are TRBV5-8 and TRBJ2-7, with 7 bases identical to TRBD2. This CDR3 comprises 13 residues. V lost 2 bases and J lost 6; bases outside the gene matches: 5. Germline V gene sequence: CDR1 SGHTS, CDR2 YDEGEE. The CDR3 region is CASSFGLEGEQYF. The CDR3 nucleotides are TGTGCCAGCAGCTTTGGACTAGAAGGCGAGCAGTACTTC.

This clone has a handful of counts. Compared with germline, one end of the junction differs, possibly owing to a read error. The same CDR3 also results from other DNA sequences found in this sample. The chain links TRBV11-3 to TRBJ2-5; 11 positions agree with TRBD2. The CDR3 covers 17 residues. CDR1 SGHNT and CDR2 YENEEA come from the germline V gene. Here the CDR3 reads CASSLDRLAGGQETQYF. CDR3 sequence (DNA): TGTGCCAGCAGCCTAGATCGTCTAGCGGGGGGACAAGAGACCCAGTACTTC.

This clone was seen more than once but under ten times. CDR3 amino acids: CASSLTGGRRTGELFF. DNA of the CDR3: TGTGCCAGCAGCTTAACCGGGGGGCGGCGCACCGGGGAGCTGTTTTTT. The V call is TRBV7-2, the J call TRBJ2-2, with D possibly being TRBD2 (7 bases). CDR3 length: 16 residues. V shed 2 bases and J shed 4 bases, with 14 bases lying between them. Per the germline V gene, CDR1 is SGHTA and CDR2 is FQGNSA.

The rearrangement uses TRBV10-2 and TRBJ1-5; D gene ambiguous. This CDR3 contains 16 residues. Between the trimmed V and J ends, which lost 3 bases and 2 bases, there was a span of 14 bases. In germline, CDR1 is WSHSY, CDR2 SAAADI. The CDR3 DNA reads as TGCGCCAGCAGTGATCTACTCAGGTCTGGCAATCAGCCCCAGCATTTT. Translating gives CASSDLLRSGNQPQHF.

The table lists this clone with a few counts. V gene TRBV7-2 combines with J gene TRBJ1-5, with unresolved D. This CDR3 has 15 residues. The V end was cut by 5 bases, the J end by 2 bases, with 13 bases between. CDR1 is SGHTA, CDR2 FQGNSA, per germline. The CDR3 region is CASSRGGMGNQPQHF. DNA of the CDR3: TGTGCCAGCAGCCGTGGAGGTATGGGCAATCAGCCCCAGCATTTT.

This clone was seen more than once but under ten times. Other nucleotide sequences in the sample specify the same CDR3. The V and J genes are TRBV6-5 and TRBJ1-5; tentatively, D is TRBD1 (6 bases). CDR1 MNHEY and CDR2 SVGAGI come from the germline V gene. V was pared by 0 bases and J by 6 bases, with 15 bases between. The CDR3 is 16 residues long. CDR3 DNA sequence: TGTGCCAGCAGTTACTCGTCCCCAGGGGACGGTCAGCCCCAGCATTTT. Encoded protein: CASSYSSPGDGQPQHF.

The V gene is TRBV5-1, the J gene TRBJ2-3; D may be TRBD1 (6 bases). The germline V gene encodes CDR1 SGHRS and CDR2 YFSETQ. The CDR3 consists of 15 residues. V lost 4 bases, J lost 1 base, and 13 bases lay in between. The CDR3 loop is CASSLGTPGTDTQYF. In nucleotides, the CDR3 is TGCGCCAGCAGCCTCGGGACACCCGGCACAGATACGCAGTATTTT.

This clone was observed many times. V and J are TRBV6-5 and TRBJ1-2; D unresolved. The CDR3 length is 14 residues. CDR1 and CDR2 (germline): MNHEY, SVGAGI. Trimming took 6 bases from V and 2 from J, leaving 13 bases between them. CDR3 loop: CASSRGRLNYGYTF. For the CDR3, the DNA is TGTGCCAGCAGCCGAGGCAGACTGAACTATGGCTACACCTTC.

This sequence joins TRBV5-5 and TRBJ2-3; 9 nucleotides agree with TRBD2. Germline CDR1 and CDR2: SGHKS and YYEKEE (reference sequence). The CDR3 runs to 15 residues. V shed 0 bases and J 6 bases; nucleotides not matched to a gene: 5. Written as DNA, the CDR3 is TGTGCCAGCAGCTTGGCGGGACTAGCTCGGGATACGCAGTATTTT. Its translation is CASSLAGLARDTQYF.

V and J are TRBV9 and TRBJ2-3; 7 positions agree with TRBD2. Germline trimming cut 6 bases from V and 1 base from J; bases unmatched to any gene: 5. The CDR3 has 14 residues. CDR1 is SGDLS, CDR2 YYNGEE, per germline. CDR3 nucleotides: TGTGCCAGCATGGCGGGGGAGGGCACAGATACGCAGTATTTT. It translates to CASMAGEGTDTQYF.